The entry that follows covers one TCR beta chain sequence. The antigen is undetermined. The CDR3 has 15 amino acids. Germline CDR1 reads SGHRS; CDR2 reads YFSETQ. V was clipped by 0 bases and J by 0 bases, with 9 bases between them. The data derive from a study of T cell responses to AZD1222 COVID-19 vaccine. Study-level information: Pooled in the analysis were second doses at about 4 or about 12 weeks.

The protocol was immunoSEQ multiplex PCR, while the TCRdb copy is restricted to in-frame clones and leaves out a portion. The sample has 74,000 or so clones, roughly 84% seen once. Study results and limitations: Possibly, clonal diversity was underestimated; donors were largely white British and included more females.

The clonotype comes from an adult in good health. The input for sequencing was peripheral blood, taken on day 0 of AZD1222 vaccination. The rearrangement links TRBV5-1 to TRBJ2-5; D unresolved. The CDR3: CASSLVLTDQETQYF. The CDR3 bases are TGCGCCAGCAGCTTGGTACTTACAGACCAAGAGACCCAGTACTTC.